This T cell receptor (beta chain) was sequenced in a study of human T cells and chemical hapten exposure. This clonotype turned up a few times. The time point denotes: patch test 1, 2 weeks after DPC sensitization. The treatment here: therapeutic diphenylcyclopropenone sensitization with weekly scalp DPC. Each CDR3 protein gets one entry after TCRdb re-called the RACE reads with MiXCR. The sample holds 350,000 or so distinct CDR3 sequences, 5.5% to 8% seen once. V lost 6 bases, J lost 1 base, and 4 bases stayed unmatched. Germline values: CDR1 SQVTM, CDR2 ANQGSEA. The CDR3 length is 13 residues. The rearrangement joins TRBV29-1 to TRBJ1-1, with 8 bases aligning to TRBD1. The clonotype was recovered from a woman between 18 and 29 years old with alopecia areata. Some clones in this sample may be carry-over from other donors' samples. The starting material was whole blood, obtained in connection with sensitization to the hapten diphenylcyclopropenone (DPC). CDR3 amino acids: CSVRGQGNTEAFF. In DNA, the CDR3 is TGCAGCGTACGTGGACAGGGGAACACTGAAGCTTTCTTT.